This T cell receptor (beta chain) was identified during a study of Ad26.COV2.S vaccination and SARS-CoV-2 variants. About the research overall: Ad26.COV2.S shots went into the muscle once or twice, 56 days apart.

The CDR3 extends over 16 amino acids. The V and J ends lost 0 bases and 6 bases respectively, with 15 bases between them. Germline V gene sequence: CDR1 MGHRA, CDR2 YSYEKL. Repertoires were generated with immunoSEQ multiplex PCR, while TCRdb's copy carries only in-frame clones and drops some. The table records 380,000 or so clones, roughly nine tenths of them present only once. Whole-study findings and limits: Total T cell responses may have been underestimated by the TCR breadth and depth analyses. Placebo recipients trailed vaccine recipients in spike-specific TCR breadth.

With regard to this clone: As yet, its antigen is unknown.

Sample treatment: about 20 received Ad26.COV2.S at low or high dose, single or two shots; roughly 5 received placebo; per-sample allocation not given. Sampling was performed 63 days after the first vaccine or placebo injection. The individual, an adult aged 18-55 years, was a donor in Boston. The source was peripheral blood, collected in a trial of Ad26.COV2.S vaccine versus placebo. The V call is TRBV4-1, the J call TRBJ2-1; D possibly corresponds to TRBD1 (6 bases). The TCR was taken from a person aged 18-65 years who received the Ad26.COV2.S COVID-19 vaccine or a placebo. The chain's CDR3 is CASSQDPPGEPNEQFF. CDR3 nucleotide sequence: TGCGCCAGCAGCCAAGATCCCCCAGGGGAACCCAATGAGCAGTTCTTC.